This TCR beta chain was sequenced in a study of spatial heterogeneity in lung cancer. Broader study findings: The appearance of ubiquitous expanded tumor TCRs in blood was greater at resection than follow-up.

Stated time point: sample taken at primary tumor resection. From tumor, nontumor lung or frozen PBMC, whole RNA was taken unsorted for sequencing. In regard to this clonotype: Its cognate antigen is unknown.

In TCRdb, the 5' RACE reads were re-called with MiXCR into one record per CDR3 protein. The sample lists 90,000 to 95,000 distinct CDR3 sequences, over 9.5% occurring once. This CDR3 is 16 amino acids long. V lost 2 bases and J lost 1, with 11 bases in between. Germline-derived CDR1 and CDR2 are MNHEY and SVGEGT. The TCR sequence derives from a male donor with early-stage non-small cell lung cancer. Specimen: PBMCs, collected at surgery. This sequence joins TRBV6-2 or TRBV6-3 and TRBJ2-2, with D maybe TRBD1 (5 bases). This CDR3 is CASSYEARVNTGELFF. CDR3 nucleotide sequence: TGTGCCAGCAGTTACGAGGCCAGGGTGAACACCGGGGAGCTGTTTTTT.